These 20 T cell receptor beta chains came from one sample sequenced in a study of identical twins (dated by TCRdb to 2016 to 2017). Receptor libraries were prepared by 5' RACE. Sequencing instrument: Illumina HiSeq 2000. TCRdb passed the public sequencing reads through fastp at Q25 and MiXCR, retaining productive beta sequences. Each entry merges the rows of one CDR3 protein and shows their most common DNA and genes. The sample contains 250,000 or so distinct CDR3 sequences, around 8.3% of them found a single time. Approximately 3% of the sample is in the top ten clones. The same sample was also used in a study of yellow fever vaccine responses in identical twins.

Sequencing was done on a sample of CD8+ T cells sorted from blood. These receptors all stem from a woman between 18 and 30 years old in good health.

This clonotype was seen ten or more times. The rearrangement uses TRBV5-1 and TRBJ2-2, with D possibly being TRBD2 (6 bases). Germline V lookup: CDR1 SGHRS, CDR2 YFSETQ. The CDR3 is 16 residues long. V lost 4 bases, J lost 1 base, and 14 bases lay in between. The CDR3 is CASSILWGVNTGELFF. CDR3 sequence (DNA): TGCGCCAGCAGCATTTTATGGGGGGTGAACACCGGGGAGCTGTTTTTT.

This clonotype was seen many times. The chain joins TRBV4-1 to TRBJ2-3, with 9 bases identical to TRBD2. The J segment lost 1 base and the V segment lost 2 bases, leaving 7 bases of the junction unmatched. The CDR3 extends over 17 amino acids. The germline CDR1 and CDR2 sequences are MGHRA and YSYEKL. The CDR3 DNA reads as TGCGCCAGCAGCCAACGAGTAGCGGGAGAACGCACAGATACGCAGTATTTT. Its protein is CASSQRVAGERTDTQYF.

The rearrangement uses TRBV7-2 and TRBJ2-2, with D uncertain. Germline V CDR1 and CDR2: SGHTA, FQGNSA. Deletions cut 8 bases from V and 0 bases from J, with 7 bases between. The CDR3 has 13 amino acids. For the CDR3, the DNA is TGTGCCAGCTGGGAAACGAACACCGGGGAGCTGTTTTTT. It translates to CASWETNTGELFF.

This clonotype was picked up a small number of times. The CDR3 DNA reads as TGTGCCAGCAGCTTATTTCAGGGCCCCTTCTACGAGCAGTACTTC. It is translated as CASSLFQGPFYEQYF. The chain has TRBV7-8 and TRBJ2-7, with a possible D match to TRBD1 (5 bases). This CDR3 has 15 amino acids. The germline V gene has CDR1 SGHVS and CDR2 FQNEAQ. Trimming took 2 bases from V and 3 from J, leaving 14 bases between them.

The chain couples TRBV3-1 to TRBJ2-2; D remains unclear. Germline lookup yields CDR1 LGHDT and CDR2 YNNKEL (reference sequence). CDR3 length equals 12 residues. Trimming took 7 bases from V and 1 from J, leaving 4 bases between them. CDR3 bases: TGTGCCAGCAACCTGAACACCGGGGAGCTGTTTTTT. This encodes CASNLNTGELFF.

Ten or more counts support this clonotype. The CDR3 protein is CASSQILEGADSPLHF. The CDR3, as DNA: TGCGCCAGCAGCCAAATATTAGAGGGGGCAGATTCACCCCTCCACTTT. The gene calls are TRBV4-3 and TRBJ1-6, with TRBD1 matching 7 bases. Germline assignment: CDR1 LGHNA and CDR2 YSLEER. The CDR3 is 16 amino acids. The junction had 9 bases not matched to a gene; V was cut back by 2 bases and J by 8 bases.

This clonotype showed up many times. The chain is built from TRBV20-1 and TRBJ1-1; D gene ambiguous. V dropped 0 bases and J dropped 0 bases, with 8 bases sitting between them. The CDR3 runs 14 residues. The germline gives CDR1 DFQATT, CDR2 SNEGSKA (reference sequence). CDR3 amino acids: CSAREEVMNTEAFF. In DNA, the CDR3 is TGCAGTGCTAGAGAAGAAGTCATGAACACTGAAGCTTTCTTT.

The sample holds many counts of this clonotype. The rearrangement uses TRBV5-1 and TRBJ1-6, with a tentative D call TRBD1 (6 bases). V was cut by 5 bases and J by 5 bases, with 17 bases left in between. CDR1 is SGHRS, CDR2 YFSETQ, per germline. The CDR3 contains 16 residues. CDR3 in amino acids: CASRHSGGEDNSPLHF. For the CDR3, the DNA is TGCGCCAGCAGACATTCGGGGGGCGAGGATAATTCACCCCTCCACTTT.

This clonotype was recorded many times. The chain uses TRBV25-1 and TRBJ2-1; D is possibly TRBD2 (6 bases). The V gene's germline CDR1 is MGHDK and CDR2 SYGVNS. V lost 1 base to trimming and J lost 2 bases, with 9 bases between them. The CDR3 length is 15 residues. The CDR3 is CASSESGLPYNEQFF. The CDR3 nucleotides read TGTGCCAGCAGTGAATCAGGACTACCCTACAATGAGCAGTTCTTC.

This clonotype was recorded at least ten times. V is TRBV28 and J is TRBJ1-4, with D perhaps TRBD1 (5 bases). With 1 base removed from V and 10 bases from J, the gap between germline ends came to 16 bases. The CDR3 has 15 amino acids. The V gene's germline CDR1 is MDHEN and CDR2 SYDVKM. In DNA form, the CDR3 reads TGTGCCAGCAGTTTATTCCCGGTCCCGGGGGGAAAACTGTTTTTT. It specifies CASSLFPVPGGKLFF.

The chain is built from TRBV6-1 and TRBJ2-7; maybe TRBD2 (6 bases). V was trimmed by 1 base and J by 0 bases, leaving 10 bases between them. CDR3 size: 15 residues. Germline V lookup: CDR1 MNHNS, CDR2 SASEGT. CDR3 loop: CASSEDRGSSYEQYF. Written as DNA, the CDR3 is TGTGCCAGCAGTGAAGACCGGGGGTCCTCCTACGAGCAGTACTTC.

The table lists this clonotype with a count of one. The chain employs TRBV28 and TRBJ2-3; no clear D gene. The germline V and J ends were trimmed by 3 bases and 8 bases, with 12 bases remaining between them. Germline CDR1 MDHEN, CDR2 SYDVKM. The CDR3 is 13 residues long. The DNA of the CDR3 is TGTGCCAGCAGTTTTTTTGGGATGGCTACGCAGTATTTT. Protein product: CASSFFGMATQYF.

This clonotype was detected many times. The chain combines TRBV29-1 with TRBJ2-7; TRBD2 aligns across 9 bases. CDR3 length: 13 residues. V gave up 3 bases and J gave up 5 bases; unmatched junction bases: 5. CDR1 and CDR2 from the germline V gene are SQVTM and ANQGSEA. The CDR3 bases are TGCAGCGTTGAGCGGGAGGGCCCTCACGAGCAGTACTTC. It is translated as CSVEREGPHEQYF.

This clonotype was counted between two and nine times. CDR3 protein: CASSLEGVGYEQYF. The DNA of the CDR3 is TGTGCCAGCAGCTTGGAAGGGGTTGGCTACGAGCAGTACTTC. The gene calls are TRBV5-5 and TRBJ2-7; D may be TRBD1 (5 bases). Trimming shortened V by 0 bases and J by 3 bases, and 10 bases separated the two germline ends. CDR3 length: 14 amino acids. The germline gives CDR1 SGHKS, CDR2 YYEKEE (reference sequence).

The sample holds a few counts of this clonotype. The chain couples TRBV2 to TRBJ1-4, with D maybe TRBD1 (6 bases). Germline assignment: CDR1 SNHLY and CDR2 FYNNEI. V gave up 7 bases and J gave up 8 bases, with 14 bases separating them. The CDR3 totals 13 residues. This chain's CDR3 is CASTPGAREKLFF. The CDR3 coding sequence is TGTGCCAGCACCCCAGGGGCGCGGGAAAAACTGTTTTTT.

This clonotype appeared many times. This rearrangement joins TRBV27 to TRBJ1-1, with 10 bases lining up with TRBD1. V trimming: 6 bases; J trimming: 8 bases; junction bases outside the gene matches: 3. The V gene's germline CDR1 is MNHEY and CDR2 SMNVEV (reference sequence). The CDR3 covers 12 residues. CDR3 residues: CASSGTGAEAFF. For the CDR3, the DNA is TGTGCCAGCAGCGGGACAGGGGCAGAAGCTTTCTTT.

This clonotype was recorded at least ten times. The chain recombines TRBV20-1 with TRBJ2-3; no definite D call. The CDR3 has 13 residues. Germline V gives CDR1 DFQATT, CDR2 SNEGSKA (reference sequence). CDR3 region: CRARSVYTDTQYF. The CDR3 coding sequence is TGCAGAGCACGCAGCGTTTACACAGATACGCAGTATTTT.

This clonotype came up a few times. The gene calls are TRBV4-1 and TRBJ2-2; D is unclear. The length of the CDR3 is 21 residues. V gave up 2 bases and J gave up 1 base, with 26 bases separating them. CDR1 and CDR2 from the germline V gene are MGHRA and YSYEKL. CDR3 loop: CASSQSPSGRPFGLNTGELFF. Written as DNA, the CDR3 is TGCGCCAGCAGCCAATCCCCTTCGGGTAGGCCGTTCGGGTTGAACACCGGGGAGCTGTTTTTT.

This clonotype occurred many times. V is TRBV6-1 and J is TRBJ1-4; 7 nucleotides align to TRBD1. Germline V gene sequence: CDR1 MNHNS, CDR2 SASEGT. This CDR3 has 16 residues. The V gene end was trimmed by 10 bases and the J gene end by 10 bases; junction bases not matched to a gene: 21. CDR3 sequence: CAITADGQAGGRKLFF. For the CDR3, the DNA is TGTGCCATCACGGCGGATGGACAGGCCGGCGGTAGAAAACTGTTTTTT.

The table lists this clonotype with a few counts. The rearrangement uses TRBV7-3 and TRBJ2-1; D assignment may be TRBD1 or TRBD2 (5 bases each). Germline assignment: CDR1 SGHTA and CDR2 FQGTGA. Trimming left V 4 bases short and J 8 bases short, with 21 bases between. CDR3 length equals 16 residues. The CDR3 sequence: CASSSEFQGDTYEQFF. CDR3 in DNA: TGTGCCAGCAGCTCCGAATTTCAGGGAGACACCTATGAGCAGTTCTTC. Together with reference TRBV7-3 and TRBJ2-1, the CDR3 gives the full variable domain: GAGVSQTPSNKVTEKGKYVELRCDPISGHTALYWYRQSLGQGPEFLIYFQGTGAADDSGLPNDRFFAVRPEGSVSTLKIQRTERGDSAVYLCASSSEFQGDTYEQFFGPGTRLTVL.